This T cell receptor (beta chain) comes out of a study of blood T cells in healthy people across ages. The CDR3 consists of 13 residues. Germline V gives CDR1 SNHLY, CDR2 FYNNEI. The V and J ends lost 6 bases and 3 bases respectively, with 11 bases between them. The authors extracted at least 5 micrograms of total RNA per sample. Primers used in a second PCR of about 6 to 12 cycles were a sample-barcoded 5' primer and a J-beta primer mix. TCRdb re-analysed the 5' RACE reads in MiXCR, keeping a single row per CDR3 protein. Here the sample spans over a million distinct CDR3 sequences, 35% to 50% being singletons.

The J gene is TRBJ1-2, the V gene TRBV2, with D possibly TRBD1 on 5 matching bases. The sequencing sample was made of blood. The TCR comes from a woman aged 60-75 years in good health. The CDR3 nucleotides are TGTGCCAGCAGGGGGCCCTCGGACTATGGCTACACCTTC. This sequence encodes CASRGPSDYGYTF.